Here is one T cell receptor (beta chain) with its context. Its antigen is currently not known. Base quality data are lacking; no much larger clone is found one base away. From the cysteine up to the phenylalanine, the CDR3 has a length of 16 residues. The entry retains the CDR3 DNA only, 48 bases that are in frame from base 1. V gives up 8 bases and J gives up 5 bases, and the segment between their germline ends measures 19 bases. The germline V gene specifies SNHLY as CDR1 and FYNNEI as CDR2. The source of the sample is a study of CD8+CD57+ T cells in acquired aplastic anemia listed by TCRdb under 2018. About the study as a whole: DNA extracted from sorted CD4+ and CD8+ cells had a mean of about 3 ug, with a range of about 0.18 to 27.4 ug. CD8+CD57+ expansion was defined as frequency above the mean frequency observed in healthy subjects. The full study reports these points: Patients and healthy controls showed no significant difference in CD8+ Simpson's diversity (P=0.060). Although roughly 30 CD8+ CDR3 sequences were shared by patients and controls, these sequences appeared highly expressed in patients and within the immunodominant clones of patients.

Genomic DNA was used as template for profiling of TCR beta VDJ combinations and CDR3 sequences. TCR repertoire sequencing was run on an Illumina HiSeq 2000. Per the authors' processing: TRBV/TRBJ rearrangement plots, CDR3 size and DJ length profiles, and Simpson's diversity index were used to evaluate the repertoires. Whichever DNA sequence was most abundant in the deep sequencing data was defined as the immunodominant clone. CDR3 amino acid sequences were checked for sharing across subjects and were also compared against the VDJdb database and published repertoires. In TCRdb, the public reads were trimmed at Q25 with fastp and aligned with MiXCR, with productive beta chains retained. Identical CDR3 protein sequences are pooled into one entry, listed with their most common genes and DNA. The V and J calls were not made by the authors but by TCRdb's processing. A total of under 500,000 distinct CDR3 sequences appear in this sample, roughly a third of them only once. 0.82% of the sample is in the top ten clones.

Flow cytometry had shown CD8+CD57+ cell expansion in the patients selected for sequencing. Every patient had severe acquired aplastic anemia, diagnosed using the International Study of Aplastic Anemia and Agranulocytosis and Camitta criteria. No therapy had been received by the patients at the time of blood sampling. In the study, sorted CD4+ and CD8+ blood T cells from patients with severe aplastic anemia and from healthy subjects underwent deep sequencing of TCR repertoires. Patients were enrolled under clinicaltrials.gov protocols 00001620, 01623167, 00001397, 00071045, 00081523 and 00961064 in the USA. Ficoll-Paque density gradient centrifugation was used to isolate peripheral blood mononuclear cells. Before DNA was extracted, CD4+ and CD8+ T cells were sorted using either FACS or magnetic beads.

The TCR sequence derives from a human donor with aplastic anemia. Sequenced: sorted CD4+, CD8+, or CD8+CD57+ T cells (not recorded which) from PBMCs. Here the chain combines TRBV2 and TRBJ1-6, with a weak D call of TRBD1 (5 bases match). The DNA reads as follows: TGTGCCAGCCGGGACCCGGGGCAGGGTAATAATTCACCCCTCCACTTT. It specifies CASRDPGQGNNSPLHF.